This TCR beta chain was sequenced during a study of metastatic and nonmetastatic thyroid tumors. Study at large: A comparison of repertoires was made across blood and tumor or nodule tissue from malignant and benign thyroid patients. Study findings and constraints: When malignant thyroid tumors were compared with benign nodules, TCR beta diversity was reportedly significantly higher in the malignant tumors. This held in both blood and tumor samples.

Ten or more counts support this clone. Its antigen is undetermined. The V gene's germline CDR1 is LNHDA and CDR2 SQIVND (reference sequence). The CDR3 covers 15 residues. The V segment lost 2 bases and the J segment 8 bases; nucleotides outside the gene matches: 8. Each patient came to thyroid surgery without any prior treatment (of any kind). How the authors handled the data: A papillary thyroid cancer distant-metastasis classifier was built from CDR3 differences across clinicopathological groups. TCRdb reassembled clones from the PCR reads with MiXCR. TCRdb, rather than the study authors, made the V and J calls. The table has 65,000 to 70,000 clones, 12% to 15% seen once.

The receptor was derived from a male donor with papillary thyroid cancer or a benign thyroid nodule (not recorded which). Some clones in this sample may be carry-over from other donors' samples. The chain has TRBV19 and TRBJ2-1; 8 bases are a match to TRBD1. The sequenced sample was blood. The CDR3 bases are TGTGCCAGTAGTATAAACAGGGGGGTCCTTTATGAGCAGTTCTTC. Protein product: CASSINRGVLYEQFF.